Below, one T cell receptor beta chain is given with its context. As yet, its antigen is unknown. The germline V and J ends were trimmed by 7 bases and 4 bases, with 13 bases remaining between them. The germline V gene has CDR1 SNHLY and CDR2 FYNNEI. The CDR3 loop spans 13 amino acids. These data come from a study of prognosis after radiotherapy for stage I lung cancer. Study details: Newly diagnosed primary stage I lung tumors were present in about 15 patients, and oligometastatic NSCLC after surgical resection of the primary tumor was present in a handful of patients.

Genomic DNA provided the template from which TCR beta CDR3 was amplified by two-round multiplex PCR. The authors ran first-round PCR with primers specific to each TRBV and TRBJ gene. One entry per CDR3 protein, called by TCRdb with MiXCR from the multiplex PCR reads. The sample consists of tens of thousands of distinct CDR3 sequences, roughly 30% of them appearing once. Whole-study results and caveats: Clone counts measured for unique TCRs fell after stereotactic body radiation therapy, median 10,088 versus 6,861.

The receptor's source is a donor over 45 with non-small cell lung cancer. The sequenced sample was PBMCs, obtained before or after stereotactic body radiation therapy (not recorded which). The chain links TRBV2 to TRBJ1-2; D call uncertain. CDR3: CASTDQGVYGYTF. The CDR3 DNA reads TGTGCCAGCACCGATCAAGGTGTCTATGGCTACACCTTC.